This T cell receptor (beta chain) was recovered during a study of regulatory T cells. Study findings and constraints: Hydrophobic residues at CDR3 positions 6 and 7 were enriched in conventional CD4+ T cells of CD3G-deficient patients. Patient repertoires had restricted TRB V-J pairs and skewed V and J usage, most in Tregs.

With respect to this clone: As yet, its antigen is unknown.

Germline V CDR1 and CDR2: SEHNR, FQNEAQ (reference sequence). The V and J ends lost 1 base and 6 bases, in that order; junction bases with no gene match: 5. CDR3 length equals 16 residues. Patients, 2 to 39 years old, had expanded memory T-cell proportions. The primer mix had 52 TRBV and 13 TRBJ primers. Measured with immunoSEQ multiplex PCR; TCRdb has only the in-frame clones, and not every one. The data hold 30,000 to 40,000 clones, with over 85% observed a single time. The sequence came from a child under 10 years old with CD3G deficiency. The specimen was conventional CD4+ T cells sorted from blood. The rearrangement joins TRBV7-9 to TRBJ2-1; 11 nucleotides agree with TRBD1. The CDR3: CASSLGAGTGGNEQFF. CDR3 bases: TGTGCCAGCAGCTTAGGTGCGGGGACAGGGGGCAATGAGCAGTTCTTC.